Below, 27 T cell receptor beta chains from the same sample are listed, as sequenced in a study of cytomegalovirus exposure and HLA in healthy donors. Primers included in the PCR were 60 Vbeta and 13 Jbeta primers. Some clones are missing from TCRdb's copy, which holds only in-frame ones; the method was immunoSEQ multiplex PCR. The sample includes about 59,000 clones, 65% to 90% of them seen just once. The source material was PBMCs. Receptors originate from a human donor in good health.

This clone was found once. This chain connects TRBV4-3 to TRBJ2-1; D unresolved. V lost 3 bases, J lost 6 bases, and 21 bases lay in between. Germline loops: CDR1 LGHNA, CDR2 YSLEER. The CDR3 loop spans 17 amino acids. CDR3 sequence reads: CASSHSPVQRATNEQFF. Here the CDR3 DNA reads TGCGCCAGCAGCCATTCTCCTGTCCAGCGCGCCACCAATGAGCAGTTCTTC.

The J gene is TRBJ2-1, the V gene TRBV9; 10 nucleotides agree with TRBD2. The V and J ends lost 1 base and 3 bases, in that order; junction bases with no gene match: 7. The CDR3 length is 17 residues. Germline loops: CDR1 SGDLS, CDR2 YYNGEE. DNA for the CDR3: TGTGCCAGCAGCGTATCGGTAGCGGGGGGCCTCTACAATGAGCAGTTCTTC. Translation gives CASSVSVAGGLYNEQFF.

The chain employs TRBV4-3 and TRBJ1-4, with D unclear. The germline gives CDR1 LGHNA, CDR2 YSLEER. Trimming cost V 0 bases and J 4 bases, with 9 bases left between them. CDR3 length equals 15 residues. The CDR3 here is CASSQDTAYNEKLFF. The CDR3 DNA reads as TGCGCCAGCAGCCAAGACACAGCTTATAATGAAAAACTGTTTTTT.

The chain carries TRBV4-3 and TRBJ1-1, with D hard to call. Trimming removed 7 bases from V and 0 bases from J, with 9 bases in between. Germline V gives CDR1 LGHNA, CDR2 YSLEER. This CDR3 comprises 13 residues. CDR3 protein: CASTPGLNTEAFF. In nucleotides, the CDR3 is TGCGCCAGCACCCCGGGTCTGAACACTGAAGCTTTCTTT.

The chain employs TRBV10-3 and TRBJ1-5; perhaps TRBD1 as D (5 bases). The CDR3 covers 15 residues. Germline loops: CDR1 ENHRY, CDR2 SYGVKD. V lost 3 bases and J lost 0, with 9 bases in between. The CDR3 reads CAISEGGDSNQPQHF. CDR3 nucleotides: TGTGCCATCAGTGAAGGAGGGGATAGCAATCAGCCCCAGCATTTT.

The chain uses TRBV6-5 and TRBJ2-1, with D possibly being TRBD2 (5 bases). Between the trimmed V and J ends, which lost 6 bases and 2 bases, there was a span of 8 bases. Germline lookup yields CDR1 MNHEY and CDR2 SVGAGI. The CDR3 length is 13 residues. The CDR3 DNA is TGTGCCAGCAGAGGGCGGGCCTACAATGAGCAGTTCTTC. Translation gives CASRGRAYNEQFF.

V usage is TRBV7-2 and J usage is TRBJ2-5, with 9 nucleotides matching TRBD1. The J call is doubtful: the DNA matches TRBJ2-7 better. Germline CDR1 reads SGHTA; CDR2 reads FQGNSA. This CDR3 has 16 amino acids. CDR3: CASSSLYRGTGNEQYF. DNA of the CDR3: TGTGCCAGCAGCTCACTCTACCGAGGGACAGGGAACGAGCAGTACTTC.

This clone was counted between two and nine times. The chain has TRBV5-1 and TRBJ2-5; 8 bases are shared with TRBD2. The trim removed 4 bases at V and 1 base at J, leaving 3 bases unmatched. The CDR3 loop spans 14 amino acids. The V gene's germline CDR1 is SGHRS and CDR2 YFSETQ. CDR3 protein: CASSAAGGQETQYF. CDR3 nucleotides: TGCGCCAGCAGCGCGGCGGGGGGCCAAGAGACCCAGTACTTC.

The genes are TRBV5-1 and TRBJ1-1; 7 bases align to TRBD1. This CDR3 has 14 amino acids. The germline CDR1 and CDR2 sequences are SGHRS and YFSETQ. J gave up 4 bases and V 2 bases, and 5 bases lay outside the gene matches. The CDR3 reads CASSLEQGTTEAFF. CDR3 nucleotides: TGCGCCAGCAGCTTAGAACAGGGGACCACTGAAGCTTTCTTT. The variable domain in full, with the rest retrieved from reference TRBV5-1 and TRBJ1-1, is KAGVTQTPRYLIKTRGQQVTLSCSPISGHRSVSWYQQTPGQGLQFLFEYFSETQRNKGNFPGRFSGRQFSNSRSEMNVSTLELGDSALYLCASSLEQGTTEAFFGQGTRLTVV.

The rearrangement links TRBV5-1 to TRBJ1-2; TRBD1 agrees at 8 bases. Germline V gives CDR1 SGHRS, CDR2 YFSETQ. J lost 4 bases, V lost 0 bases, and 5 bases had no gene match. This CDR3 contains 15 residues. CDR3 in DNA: TGCGCCAGCAGCTTGGAGGACAGGGCTAGCTATGGCTACACCTTC. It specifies CASSLEDRASYGYTF.

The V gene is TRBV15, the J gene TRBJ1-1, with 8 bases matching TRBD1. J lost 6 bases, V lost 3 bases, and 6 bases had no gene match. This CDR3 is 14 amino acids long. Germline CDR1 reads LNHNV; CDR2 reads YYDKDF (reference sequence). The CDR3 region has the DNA TGTGCCACCAGCAGCCCGGACAGGGAGCCTGAAGCTTTCTTT. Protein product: CATSSPDREPEAFF.

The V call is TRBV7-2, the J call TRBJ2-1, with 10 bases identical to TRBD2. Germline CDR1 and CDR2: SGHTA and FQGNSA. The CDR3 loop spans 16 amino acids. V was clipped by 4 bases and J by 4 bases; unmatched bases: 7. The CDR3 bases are TGTGCCAGCAGCTCCTCAAGCGGGGGGGCTTACAATGAGCAGTTCTTC. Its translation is CASSSSSGGAYNEQFF.

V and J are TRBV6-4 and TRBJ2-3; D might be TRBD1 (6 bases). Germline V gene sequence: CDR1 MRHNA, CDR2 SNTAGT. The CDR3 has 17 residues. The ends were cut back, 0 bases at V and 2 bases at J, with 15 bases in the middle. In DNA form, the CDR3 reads TGTGCCAGCAGTGACTCGACGAAGGGGGTATCCACAGATACGCAGTATTTT. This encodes CASSDSTKGVSTDTQYF.

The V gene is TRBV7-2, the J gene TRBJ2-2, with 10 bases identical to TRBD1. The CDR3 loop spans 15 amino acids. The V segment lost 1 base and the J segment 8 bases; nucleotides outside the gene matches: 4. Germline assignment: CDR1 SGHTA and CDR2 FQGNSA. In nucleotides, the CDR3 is TGTGCCAGCAGCTTAGGACAGGGGGCGTCGGGGGAGCTGTTTTTT. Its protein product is CASSLGQGASGELFF.

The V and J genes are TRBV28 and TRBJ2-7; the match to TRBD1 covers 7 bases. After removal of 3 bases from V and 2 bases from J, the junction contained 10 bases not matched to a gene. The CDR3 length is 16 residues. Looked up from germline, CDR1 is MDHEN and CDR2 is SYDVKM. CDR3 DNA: TGTGCCAGCAGTTTCACCTACAGGGGCCTTACCTACGAGCAGTACTTC. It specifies CASSFTYRGLTYEQYF.

CDR3 sequence reads: CASSSPGQGAYEQYF. The DNA of the CDR3 is TGTGCCAGCAGTTCCCCGGGACAGGGAGCCTACGAGCAGTACTTC. This chain uses TRBV6-6 with TRBJ2-7, with TRBD1 identical over 9 bases. The germline V gene encodes CDR1 MNHNY and CDR2 SVGAGI (reference sequence). This CDR3 region has 15 residues. J gave up 2 bases and V 4 bases, and 6 bases lay outside the gene matches.

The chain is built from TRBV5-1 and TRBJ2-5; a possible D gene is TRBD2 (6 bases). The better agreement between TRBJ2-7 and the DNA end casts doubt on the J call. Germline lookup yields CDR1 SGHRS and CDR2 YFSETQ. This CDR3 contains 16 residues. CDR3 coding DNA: TGCGCCAGCGGCCCATCGCATCCCGGGAGCTCCTACGAGCAGTACTTC. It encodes CASGPSHPGSSYEQYF.

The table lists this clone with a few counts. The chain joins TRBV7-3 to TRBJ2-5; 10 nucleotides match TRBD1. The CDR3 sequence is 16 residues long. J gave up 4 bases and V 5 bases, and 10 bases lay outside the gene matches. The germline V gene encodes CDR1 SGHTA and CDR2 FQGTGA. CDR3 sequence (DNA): TGTGCCAGCAGCCCGGGGGGGACAGGGGTTGGAGAGACCCAGTACTTC. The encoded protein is CASSPGGTGVGETQYF.

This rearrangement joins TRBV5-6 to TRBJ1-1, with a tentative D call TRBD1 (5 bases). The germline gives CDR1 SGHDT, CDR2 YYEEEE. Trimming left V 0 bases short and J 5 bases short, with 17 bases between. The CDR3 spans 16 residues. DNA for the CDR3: TGTGCCAGCAGCTTGGCGCCCTTTTGGGGCGAGACTGAAGCTTTCTTT. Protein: CASSLAPFWGETEAFF. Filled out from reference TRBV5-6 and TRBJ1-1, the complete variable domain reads DAGVTQSPTHLIKTRGQQVTLRCSPKSGHDTVSWYQQALGQGPQFIFQYYEEEERQRGNFPDRFSGHQFPNYSSELNVNALLLGDSALYLCASSLAPFWGETEAFFGQGTRLTVV.

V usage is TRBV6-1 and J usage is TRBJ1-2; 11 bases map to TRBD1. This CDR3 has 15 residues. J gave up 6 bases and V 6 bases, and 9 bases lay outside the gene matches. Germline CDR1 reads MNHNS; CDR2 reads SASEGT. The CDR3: CASRESGQGENGYTF. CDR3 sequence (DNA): TGTGCCAGCAGAGAATCGGGACAGGGGGAGAATGGCTACACCTTC.

CDR3 nucleotide sequence: TGTGCCACCAGCAGTGACAGAGCAGATACGCAGTATTTT. Translation: CATSSDRADTQYF. The chain carries TRBV15 and TRBJ2-3; D may be TRBD1 (5 bases). Trimming took 3 bases from V and 4 from J, leaving 8 bases between them. CDR3 size: 13 residues. Germline loops: CDR1 LNHNV, CDR2 YYDKDF (reference sequence).

In DNA, the CDR3 is TGTGCCAGCAGCGCGGACACCTACTATGGCTACACCTTC. Translation: CASSADTYYGYTF. The chain carries TRBV6-5 and TRBJ1-2; maybe TRBD1 (5 bases). The length of the CDR3 is 13 residues. CDR1 and CDR2 (germline): MNHEY, SVGAGI. Trimming stripped 6 bases from V and 3 bases from J, with 11 bases between.

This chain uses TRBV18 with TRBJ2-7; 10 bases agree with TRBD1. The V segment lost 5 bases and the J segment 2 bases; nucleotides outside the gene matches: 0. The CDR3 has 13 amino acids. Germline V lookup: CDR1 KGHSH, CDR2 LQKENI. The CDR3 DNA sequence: TGTGCCAGCTCAGGACAGGGGGCCTACGAGCAGTACTTC. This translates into CASSGQGAYEQYF.

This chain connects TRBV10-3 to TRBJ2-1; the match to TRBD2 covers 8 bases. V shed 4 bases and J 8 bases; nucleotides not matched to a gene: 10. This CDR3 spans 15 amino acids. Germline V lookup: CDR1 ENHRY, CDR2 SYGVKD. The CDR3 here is CAISASSGGADEQFF. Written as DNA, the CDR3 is TGTGCCATCAGTGCGAGCTCGGGGGGGGCTGATGAGCAGTTCTTC.

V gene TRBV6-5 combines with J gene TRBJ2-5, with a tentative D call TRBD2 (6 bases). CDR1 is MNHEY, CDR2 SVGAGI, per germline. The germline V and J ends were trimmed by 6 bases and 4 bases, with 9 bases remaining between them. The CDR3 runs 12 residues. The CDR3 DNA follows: TGTGCCAGCAGCCCCGGGAGAGAGACCCAGTACTTC. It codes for CASSPGRETQYF.

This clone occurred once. CDR3 DNA: TGTGCCAGCAGCTTAACGGGAGACTCCTACAATGAGCAGTTCTTC. Its protein is CASSLTGDSYNEQFF. V usage is TRBV7-3 and J usage is TRBJ2-1; possibly TRBD2 for D (5 bases). In germline, CDR1 is SGHTA, CDR2 FQGTGA. Trimming removed 0 bases at V and 0 bases at J, with 6 bases between. The CDR3 totals 15 residues. The full variable domain, with the rest looked up from reference TRBV7-3 and TRBJ2-1, is GAGVSQTPSNKVTEKGKYVELRCDPISGHTALYWYRQSLGQGPEFLIYFQGTGAADDSGLPNDRFFAVRPEGSVSTLKIQRTERGDSAVYLCASSLTGDSYNEQFFGPGTRLTVL.

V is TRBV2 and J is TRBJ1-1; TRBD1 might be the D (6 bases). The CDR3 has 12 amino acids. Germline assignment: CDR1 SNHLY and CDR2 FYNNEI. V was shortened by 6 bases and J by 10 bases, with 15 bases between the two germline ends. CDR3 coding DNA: TGTGCCAGCAGGGACAGTGGCCCGAGAGCTTTCTTT. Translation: CASRDSGPRAFF.